These 15 T cell receptor beta chains came from one sample sequenced in a study of blood T cell repertoires in COVID-19. The table came from immunoSEQ multiplex PCR; TCRdb's copy has only in-frame clones and leaves some out. The sample comprises around 300,000 clones, approximately 83% of which are singletons, and about 14% rests with the top ten. Sequences were obtained from peripheral blood. These receptors came from a human donor in a cohort sampled during active COVID-19.

This clone occurred once. The CDR3 region is CASSSSAGLYGYTF. The CDR3 DNA reads TGTGCCAGTAGCTCCTCTGCAGGCCTCTATGGCTACACCTTC. This chain connects TRBV19 to TRBJ1-2; unclear D gene. CDR3 length: 14 amino acids. Germline CDR1 LNHDA, CDR2 SQIVND (reference sequence). V shed 6 bases and J shed 4 bases, with 15 bases lying between them.

The rearrangement uses TRBV18 and TRBJ2-3; TRBD2 might be the D (6 bases). The length of the CDR3 is 16 residues. Germline V gene sequence: CDR1 KGHSH, CDR2 LQKENI. Trimming stripped 6 bases from V and 2 bases from J, with 18 bases between. The CDR3 nucleotides are TGTGCCAGCTCTCGCTCCTGGACTAAAACCACAGATACGCAGTATTTT. Residues: CASSRSWTKTTDTQYF.

The J gene is TRBJ2-1, the V gene TRBV7-8, with 7 nucleotides matching TRBD2. This CDR3 has 16 residues. V lost 1 base to trimming and J lost 2 bases; unmatched junction nucleotides: 5. CDR1 is SGHVS and CDR2 is FQNEAQ in the germline V gene. CDR3 sequence reads: CASSLGGGGAYNEQFF. In DNA form, the CDR3 reads TGTGCCAGCAGCTTAGGGGGCGGGGGAGCCTACAATGAGCAGTTCTTC.

The V and J genes are TRBV28 and TRBJ1-5; D gene unclear. CDR1 and CDR2 (germline): MDHEN, SYDVKM. The V end was cut by 7 bases, the J end by 12 bases, with 13 bases between. This CDR3 has 11 residues. CDR3 DNA sequence: TGTGCCAGCACCTATCGGGGTTACCAGCATTTT. The encoded protein is CASTYRGYQHF.

The V call is TRBV5-1, the J call TRBJ2-1; 11 bases agree with TRBD2. Germline V gene lookup returns CDR1 SGHRS and CDR2 YFSETQ. The CDR3 is made up of 14 amino acids. The J segment lost 9 bases and the V segment lost 3 bases, leaving 5 bases of the junction unmatched. This CDR3 reads CASSYSGRASEQFF. CDR3 coding DNA: TGCGCCAGCAGCTATAGCGGGAGGGCCAGTGAGCAGTTCTTC.

Only one count was recorded for this clone. The chain recombines TRBV14 with TRBJ2-1; D is perhaps TRBD2 (5 bases). Trimming took off 1 base at V and 3 bases at J, with 10 bases between the two ends. The CDR3 has 15 residues. Germline CDR1 is SGHDN and CDR2 is FVKESK. The CDR3 DNA is TGTGCCAGCAGCCAAGGACGGGGAAGCTACAATGAGCAGTTCTTC. Its translation: CASSQGRGSYNEQFF.

The CDR3 here is CASTQGQVNTEAFF. Written as DNA, the CDR3 is TGTGCCAGCACCCAGGGACAGGTGAACACTGAAGCTTTCTTT. The V and J genes are TRBV7-9 and TRBJ1-1; 8 positions match TRBD1. After removal of 7 bases from V and 0 bases from J, the junction contained 4 bases not matched to a gene. Germline V lookup: CDR1 SEHNR, CDR2 FQNEAQ (reference sequence). The CDR3 totals 14 residues.

This chain links TRBV7-2 with TRBJ1-5, with a possible D match to TRBD1 (6 bases). CDR1 and CDR2 (germline): SGHTA, FQGNSA. The V and J ends lost 5 bases and 0 bases respectively, with 11 bases between them. This CDR3 has 15 amino acids. The CDR3 reads CASSPDRYSNQPQHF. The DNA for the CDR3 is TGTGCCAGCAGCCCTGACAGGTATAGCAATCAGCCCCAGCATTTT.

The chain combines TRBV19 with TRBJ1-4; TRBD1 might be the D (5 bases). In germline, CDR1 is LNHDA, CDR2 SQIVND (reference sequence). The CDR3 runs 15 residues. Trimming removed 3 bases at V and 4 bases at J, with 12 bases between. The CDR3 region is CASSMGQTINEKLFF. The CDR3 DNA follows: TGTGCCAGTAGTATGGGGCAGACAATTAATGAAAAACTGTTTTTT.

The rearrangement uses TRBV6-5 and TRBJ1-1; D may be TRBD1 (5 bases). CDR1 and CDR2 (germline): MNHEY, SVGAGI. V was cut by 0 bases and J by 9 bases, with 8 bases left in between. The CDR3 has 12 residues. DNA for the CDR3: TGTGCCAGCAGTTACTCTGGGGCAAAAGCTTTCTTT. Translating it yields CASSYSGAKAFF.

The CDR3 DNA follows: TGTGCCACCAGAGGTGGCGGGAGGCCCCACGGGGAGCTGTTTTTT. As protein: CATRGGGRPHGELFF. The chain uses TRBV15 and TRBJ2-2; 8 bases line up with TRBD2. The CDR3 sequence is 15 residues long. Trimming took 6 bases from V and 7 from J; bases not matched to a gene: 10. Germline CDR1 is LNHNV and CDR2 is YYDKDF (reference sequence).

This chain uses TRBV27 with TRBJ1-1; maybe TRBD1 (6 bases). The CDR3 is made up of 14 amino acids. The germline CDR1 and CDR2 sequences are MNHEY and SMNVEV (reference sequence). V lost 6 bases to trimming and J lost 0 bases, with 11 bases between them. CDR3 bases: TGTGCCAGCAGCCGACAGGAGCTGAACACTGAAGCTTTCTTT. It translates to CASSRQELNTEAFF.

V is TRBV12-3 or TRBV12-4 and J is TRBJ2-7; D uncertain. The V and J ends lost 6 bases and 6 bases respectively, with 9 bases between them. The CDR3 sequence is 11 residues long. CDR3 amino acids: CASSPSSEQYF. DNA for the CDR3: TGTGCCAGCAGCCCTAGTAGCGAGCAGTACTTC.

This chain links TRBV6-5 with TRBJ1-3; 7 bases match TRBD1. The CDR3 is 15 residues long. Germline loops: CDR1 MNHEY, CDR2 SVGAGI. Germline trimming cut 2 bases from V and 4 bases from J; bases unmatched to any gene: 5. CDR3 sequence reads: CASSYARGQGNTIYF. DNA of the CDR3: TGTGCCAGCAGTTACGCCCGGGGACAGGGAAACACCATATATTTT.

The rearrangement links TRBV6-5 to TRBJ2-2; 12 bases match TRBD1. The CDR3 loop spans 14 amino acids. V lost 10 bases, J lost 6 bases, and 6 bases stayed unmatched. Germline V CDR1 and CDR2: MNHEY, SVGAGI. The CDR3 here is CATKGTGGPGELFF. The DNA for the CDR3 is TGTGCCACCAAGGGGACAGGGGGCCCCGGGGAGCTGTTTTTT.